Following are 19 T cell receptor beta chains from one sample sequenced in a study of blood T cell repertoires in COVID-19. Generated by immunoSEQ multiplex PCR, the TCRdb table keeps only in-frame clones and is missing some. This sample has around 200,000 clones, with about three quarters found just once. The sample consisted of peripheral blood. The receptor set was obtained from a woman older than 75 with active or convalescent COVID-19.

The chain uses TRBV7-9 and TRBJ2-5; TRBD1 might be the D (5 bases). V was shortened by 6 bases and J by 7 bases, with 12 bases between the two germline ends. The CDR3 has 12 residues. Germline lookup yields CDR1 SEHNR and CDR2 FQNEAQ (reference sequence). Here the CDR3 reads CASSLTAATQYF. CDR3 DNA: TGTGCCAGCAGTTTGACAGCAGCGACCCAGTACTTC. Filled out from reference TRBV7-9 and TRBJ2-5, the complete variable domain reads DTGVSQNPRHKITKRGQNVTFRCDPISEHNRLYWYRQTLGQGPEFLTYFQNEAQLEKSRLLSDRFSAERPKGSFSTLEIQRTEQGDSAMYLCASSLTAATQYFGPGTRLLVL.

This rearrangement joins TRBV30 to TRBJ2-3; TRBD2 agrees at 13 bases. The CDR3 is made up of 18 amino acids. Germline CDR1 GTSNPN, CDR2 SVGIG (reference sequence). After removal of 0 bases from V and 3 bases from J, the junction contained 9 bases not matched to a gene. The CDR3 bases are TGTGCCTGGAGTGTACCCCGACTAGCGGGGGGACGGACAGATACGCAGTATTTT. Its protein product is CAWSVPRLAGGRTDTQYF.

The rearrangement links TRBV6-5 to TRBJ2-7, with D tentatively TRBD1 (6 bases). Trimming removed 6 bases at V and 3 bases at J, with 12 bases between. Germline CDR1 is MNHEY and CDR2 is SVGAGI. The CDR3 spans 13 residues. DNA of the CDR3: TGTGCCAGCAGAGGGGACACCGACTACGAGCAGTACTTC. Its protein product is CASRGDTDYEQYF.

The chain links TRBV5-1 to TRBJ2-2; D gene ambiguous. Trimming cost V 1 base and J 2 bases, with 6 bases left between them. Germline V lookup: CDR1 SGHRS, CDR2 YFSETQ. CDR3 length: 14 residues. CDR3 in amino acids: CASSLKTNTGELFF. As DNA, the CDR3 is TGCGCCAGCAGCTTGAAAACTAACACCGGGGAGCTGTTTTTT.

This clone has more than one count but fewer than ten. CDR3 sequence reads: CASSLGGEEETQYF. As DNA, the CDR3 is TGTGCCAGCAGCTTGGGGGGAGAAGAAGAGACCCAGTACTTC. The rearrangement links TRBV5-4 to TRBJ2-5, with a tentative D call TRBD2 (5 bases). CDR1 is SGHNT, CDR2 YYREEE, per germline (reference sequence). Trimming removed 0 bases at V and 3 bases at J, with 9 bases between. The CDR3 has 14 amino acids.

J is TRBJ1-1 and V is TRBV19; the D is unclear. Trimming shortened V by 6 bases and J by 1 base, and 6 bases separated the two germline ends. The CDR3 spans 12 residues. Germline V gene sequence: CDR1 LNHDA, CDR2 SQIVND (reference sequence). Here the CDR3 reads CASSFSNTEAFF. CDR3 coding DNA: TGTGCCAGTAGCTTCTCGAACACTGAAGCTTTCTTT.

The rearrangement joins TRBV5-1 to TRBJ1-2; TRBD1 aligns across 7 bases. The trim removed 2 bases at V and 7 bases at J, leaving 8 bases unmatched. The CDR3 spans 14 residues. Germline CDR1 reads SGHRS; CDR2 reads YFSETQ. CDR3 sequence (DNA): TGCGCCAGCAGCTTAGAGACAGGGACGAGTGGCTACACCTTC. Residues: CASSLETGTSGYTF.

CDR3 region: CASSTGTLSYEQYF. The CDR3 DNA follows: TGTGCCAGCAGTACCGGGACACTGTCCTACGAGCAGTACTTC. The chain joins TRBV28 to TRBJ2-7; D is perhaps TRBD1 (6 bases). V shed 5 bases and J shed 1 base, with 12 bases lying between them. Germline V gives CDR1 MDHEN, CDR2 SYDVKM. This CDR3 is built from 14 residues.

The chain employs TRBV7-2 and TRBJ2-7; possible D gene TRBD1, 5 bases. The germline gives CDR1 SGHTA, CDR2 FQGNSA. CDR3 length: 15 residues. V lost 1 base to trimming and J lost 7 bases, with 17 bases between them. The CDR3 sequence: CASSLDARVFREQYF. CDR3 sequence (DNA): TGTGCCAGCAGCTTAGACGCCAGGGTCTTTCGGGAGCAGTACTTC. Looking up the rest from reference TRBV7-2 and TRBJ2-7 gives the full variable domain: GAGVSQSPSNKVTEKGKDVELRCDPISGHTALYWYRQSLGQGLEFLIYFQGNSAPDKSGLPSDRFSAERTGGSVSTLTIQRTQQEDSAVYLCASSLDARVFREQYFGPGTRLTVT.

CDR3: CASSPDRDYQPQHF. CDR3 nucleotides: TGCGCCAGCAGTCCAGACAGGGACTATCAGCCCCAGCATTTT. V and J are TRBV10-2 and TRBJ1-5; 7 bases line up with TRBD1. After removal of 5 bases from V and 5 bases from J, the junction contained 6 bases not matched to a gene. CDR3 length: 14 amino acids. Germline CDR1 reads WSHSY; CDR2 reads SAAADI.

The table lists this clone with a few counts. The V and J genes are TRBV5-1 and TRBJ2-2; 7 bases are a match to TRBD1. The junction had 11 bases not matched to a gene; V was cut back by 3 bases and J by 6 bases. CDR3 length: 16 amino acids. Germline CDR1 SGHRS, CDR2 YFSETQ. The CDR3 nucleotides are TGCGCCAGCAGCTCCTCACAGGGGAAGTGGGCCGGGGAGCTGTTTTTT. It translates to CASSSSQGKWAGELFF.

The rearrangement uses TRBV5-6 and TRBJ2-2, with no clear D. In germline, CDR1 is SGHDT, CDR2 YYEEEE. V gave up 3 bases and J gave up 3 bases, with 3 bases separating them. The CDR3 totals 12 residues. CDR3 protein: CASSSYTGELFF. CDR3 DNA: TGTGCCAGCAGCTCCTACACCGGGGAGCTGTTTTTT. The full variable domain, with the rest looked up from reference TRBV5-6 and TRBJ2-2, is DAGVTQSPTHLIKTRGQQVTLRCSPKSGHDTVSWYQQALGQGPQFIFQYYEEEERQRGNFPDRFSGHQFPNYSSELNVNALLLGDSALYLCASSSYTGELFFGEGSRLTVL.

This clone was seen only a few times. The chain employs TRBV15 and TRBJ2-5; 7 bases line up with TRBD2. The CDR3 length is 15 residues. Trimming removed 2 bases from V and 4 bases from J; junction bases left unmatched: 7. Germline CDR1 LNHNV, CDR2 YYDKDF (reference sequence). This chain's CDR3 is CATSRPKRGLETQYF. The CDR3 coding sequence is TGTGCCACCAGCAGACCCAAGCGGGGCCTAGAGACCCAGTACTTC.

The chain uses TRBV20-1 and TRBJ1-6; D is perhaps TRBD1 (5 bases). CDR1 and CDR2 (germline): DFQATT, SNEGSKA (reference sequence). This CDR3 contains 14 residues. V shed 3 bases and J shed 5 bases, with 11 bases lying between them. The CDR3 reads CSASVRVNNSPLHF. The CDR3 DNA is TGCAGTGCTAGTGTCAGGGTAAATAATTCACCCCTCCACTTT.

V gene TRBV3-1 (or the pseudogene TRBV3-2) combines with J gene TRBJ1-3; D is unclear. The CDR3 is 13 amino acids. The V gene lost 1 base and the J gene lost 4 bases, with 5 bases spanning the gap. The V gene's germline CDR1 is LGHDT and CDR2 YNNKEL (reference sequence). The DNA of the CDR3 is TGTGCCAGCAGCCAAGGGAGAGGAAACACCATATATTTT. Its translation: CASSQGRGNTIYF.

The V call is TRBV4-1, the J call TRBJ1-1; D call uncertain. V lost 2 bases, J lost 2 bases, and 3 bases lay in between. This CDR3 region has 12 residues. CDR1 is MGHRA, CDR2 YSYEKL, per germline. For the CDR3, the DNA is TGCGCCAGCAGCCAACCAAACACTGAAGCTTTCTTT. Protein: CASSQPNTEAFF.

The V gene is TRBV2, the J gene TRBJ2-1, with D possibly being TRBD2 (5 bases). V was trimmed by 1 base and J by 7 bases, leaving 14 bases between them. The CDR3 runs to 15 residues. Germline CDR1 and CDR2: SNHLY and FYNNEI. The CDR3 DNA follows: TGTGCCAGCAGTGAAGGTGCGGCCGGGGTGAATGAGCAGTTCTTC. Translation: CASSEGAAGVNEQFF.

This clone was counted a few times. The chain couples TRBV15 to TRBJ1-4, with no clear D. Germline assignment: CDR1 LNHNV and CDR2 YYDKDF (reference sequence). CDR3 length equals 16 residues. V was clipped by 1 base and J by 0 bases, with 9 bases between them. CDR3 DNA sequence: TGTGCCACCAGCAGAGCCTCACGGTCAACTAATGAAAAACTGTTTTTT. Amino acids: CATSRASRSTNEKLFF.

CDR3 DNA sequence: TGCGCCAGCAGCTTAGACACCGAAGAGACCCAGTACTTC. Protein sequence: CASSLDTEETQYF. V is TRBV5-1 and J is TRBJ2-5, with unresolved D. The V end was cut by 2 bases, the J end by 3 bases, with 8 bases between. The CDR3 is made up of 13 amino acids. Germline-derived CDR1 and CDR2 are SGHRS and YFSETQ.